The present T cell receptor beta chain was sequenced within a study of beta chain features in type 1 diabetes. Trimming took off 1 base at V and 2 bases at J, with 12 bases between the two ends. The CDR3 is made up of 15 amino acids. The germline CDR1 and CDR2 sequences are SEHNR and FQNEAQ (reference sequence). As every portion of the isolated RNA was reverse transcribed, the sequencing read expressed TCRB transcripts. Libraries were prepared by immunoSEQ multiplex PCR; TCRdb keeps only in-frame clonotypes and omits some of them. The sample has roughly 240,000 clones; roughly 25% are singletons. Overall study findings and caveats: More deletions and fewer insertions at VDJ junctions were found in patients with type 1 diabetes. Shortening that was moderate but significant affected the TCRB CDR3s of Type 1 diabetes patients in all four CD4+ subsets. Comparison showed that naive, central memory and Treg TCRB repertoires appeared more similar among patients than among healthy donors.

In this sample, this clone turned up a few times. Its antigen is as yet unknown. The sequenced sample consisted of naive CD4+ T cells from blood. This TCR came from a woman under 40 with type 1 diabetes. The chain uses TRBV7-9 and TRBJ2-7, with D uncertain. The CDR3 DNA sequence: TGTGCCAGCAGCTTAGTGGATAGTGGAGCCTACGAGCAGTACTTC. This encodes CASSLVDSGAYEQYF.